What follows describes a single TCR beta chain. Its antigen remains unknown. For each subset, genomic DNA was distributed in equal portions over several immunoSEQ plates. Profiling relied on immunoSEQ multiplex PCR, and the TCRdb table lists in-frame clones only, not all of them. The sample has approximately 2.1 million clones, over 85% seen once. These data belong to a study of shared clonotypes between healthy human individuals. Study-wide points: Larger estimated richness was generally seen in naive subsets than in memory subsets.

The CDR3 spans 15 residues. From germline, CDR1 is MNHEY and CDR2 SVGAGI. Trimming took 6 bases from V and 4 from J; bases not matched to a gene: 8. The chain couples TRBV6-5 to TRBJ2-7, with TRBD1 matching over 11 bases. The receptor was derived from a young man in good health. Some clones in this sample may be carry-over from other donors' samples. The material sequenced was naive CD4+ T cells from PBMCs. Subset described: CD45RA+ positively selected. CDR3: CASSSNGQGAYEQYF. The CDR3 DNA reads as TGTGCCAGCAGCTCTAACGGACAGGGGGCTTACGAGCAGTACTTC.